The rows below give T cell receptor beta chains drawn from one sample of a study of CD8 T cells in ankylosing spondylitis. TCRdb fed the 5' RACE reads into MiXCR, producing one record per CDR3 protein. The table includes roughly 60,000 distinct CDR3 sequences, roughly 6.1% detected once. Specimen: synovial fluid, either unsorted or a sorted T cell fraction (not recorded which). All receptors come from a male donor with ankylosing spondylitis. The CDR3 runs from the conserved cysteine through the conserved F or W. Each record gives: CDR3 protein, V gene.

CDR3aa: CASSRQARDQPQHF
v_gene: TRBV18

CDR3aa: CASTSPGADTQYF
v_gene: TRBV6-1

CDR3aa: CASSLVGGGGPDTQYF
v_gene: TRBV7-2

CDR3aa: CASSPRGGEAFF
v_gene: TRBV18

CDR3aa: CASSFLDVRNEQYF
v_gene: TRBV5-1

CDR3aa: CATSEGRGYNEQFF
v_gene: TRBV24-1

CDR3aa: CASRLTVPDVAKNIQYF
v_gene: TRBV6-1

CDR3aa: CASGPRGDYGYTF
v_gene: TRBV5-8

CDR3aa: CASSPRGNYNEQFF
v_gene: TRBV28

CDR3aa: CASSQFRGPSETQYF
v_gene: TRBV14

CDR3aa: CASSRAYEQYF
v_gene: TRBV2

CDR3aa: CASSLGLAREEQYF
v_gene: TRBV5-4

CDR3aa: CASSVSVPYEQYF
v_gene: TRBV27

CDR3aa: CASSSGAGRTGVAEQYF
v_gene: TRBV7-6

CDR3aa: CASSLGTRQYF
v_gene: TRBV11-2

CDR3aa: CASSQDWGLAGLGTYYEQYF
v_gene: TRBV4-3

CDR3aa: CSARGGMAERVDTQYF
v_gene: TRBV20-1

CDR3aa: CSYSGGSPGANVLTF
v_gene: TRBV29-1

CDR3aa: CASSTSWTYGYTF
v_gene: TRBV7-2

CDR3aa: CASGLVRLADTYEQYF
v_gene: TRBV12-5

CDR3aa: CATGVFSETQYF
v_gene: TRBV2

CDR3aa: CASSLTPQPDTQYF
v_gene: TRBV5-1

CDR3aa: CSARVAGNTGELFF
v_gene: TRBV20-1

CDR3aa: CASSTGLAGDKLFEQYF
v_gene: TRBV28